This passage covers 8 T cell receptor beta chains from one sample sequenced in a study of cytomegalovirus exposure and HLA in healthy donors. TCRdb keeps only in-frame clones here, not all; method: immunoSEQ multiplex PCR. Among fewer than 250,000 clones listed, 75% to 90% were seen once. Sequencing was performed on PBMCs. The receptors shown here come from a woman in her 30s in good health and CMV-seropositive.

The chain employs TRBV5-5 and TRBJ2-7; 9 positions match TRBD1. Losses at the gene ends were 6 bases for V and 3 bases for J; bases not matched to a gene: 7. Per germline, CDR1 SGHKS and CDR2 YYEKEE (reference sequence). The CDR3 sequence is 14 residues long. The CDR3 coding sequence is TGTGCCAGCATTCTGGGACAGGGAATCTACGAGCAGTACTTC. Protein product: CASILGQGIYEQYF.

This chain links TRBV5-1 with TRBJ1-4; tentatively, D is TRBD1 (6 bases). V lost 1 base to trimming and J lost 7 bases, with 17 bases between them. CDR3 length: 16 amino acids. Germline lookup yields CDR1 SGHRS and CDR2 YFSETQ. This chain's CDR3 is CASSLFLGGRSEKLFF. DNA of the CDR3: TGCGCCAGCAGCTTGTTTTTGGGGGGCCGCTCTGAAAAACTGTTTTTT.

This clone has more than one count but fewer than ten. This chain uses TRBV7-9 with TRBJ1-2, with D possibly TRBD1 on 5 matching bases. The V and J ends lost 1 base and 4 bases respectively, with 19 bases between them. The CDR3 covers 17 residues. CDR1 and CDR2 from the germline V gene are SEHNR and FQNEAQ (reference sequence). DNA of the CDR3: TGTGCCAGCAGCTTAGACGGTAACTTACCAGGGATCTATGGCTACACCTTC. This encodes CASSLDGNLPGIYGYTF.

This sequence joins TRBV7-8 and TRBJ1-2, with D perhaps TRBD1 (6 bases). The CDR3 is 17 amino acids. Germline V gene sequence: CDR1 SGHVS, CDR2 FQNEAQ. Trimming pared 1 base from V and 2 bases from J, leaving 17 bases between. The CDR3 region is CASSLGSWADRNYGYTF. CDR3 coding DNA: TGTGCCAGCAGCTTAGGGTCTTGGGCAGACAGGAACTATGGCTACACCTTC. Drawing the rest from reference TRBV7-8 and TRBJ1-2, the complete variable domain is GAGVSQSPRYKVAKRGQDVALRCDPISGHVSLFWYQQALGQGPEFLTYFQNEAQLDKSGLPSDRFFAERPEGSVSTLKIQRTQQEDSAVYLCASSLGSWADRNYGYTFGSGTRLTVV.

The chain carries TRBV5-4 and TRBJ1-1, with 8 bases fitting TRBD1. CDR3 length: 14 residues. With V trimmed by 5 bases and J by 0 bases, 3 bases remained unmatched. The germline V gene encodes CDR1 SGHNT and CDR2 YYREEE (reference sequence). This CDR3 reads CASRKDRVNTEAFF. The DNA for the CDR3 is TGTGCCAGCAGAAAGGACAGGGTGAACACTGAAGCTTTCTTT.

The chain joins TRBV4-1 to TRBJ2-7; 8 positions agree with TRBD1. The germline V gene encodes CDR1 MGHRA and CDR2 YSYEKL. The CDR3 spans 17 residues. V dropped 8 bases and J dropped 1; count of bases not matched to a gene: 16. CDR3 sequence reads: CASGQGKVGSRSYEQYF. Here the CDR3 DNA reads TGCGCCAGCGGACAGGGCAAGGTGGGCTCTCGGTCCTACGAGCAGTACTTC.

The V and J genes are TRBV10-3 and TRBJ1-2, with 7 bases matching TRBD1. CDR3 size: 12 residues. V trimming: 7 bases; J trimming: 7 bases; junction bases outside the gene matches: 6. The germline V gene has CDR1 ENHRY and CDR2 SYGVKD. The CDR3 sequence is CAINRQGFGYTF. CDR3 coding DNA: TGTGCCATCAACAGACAGGGTTTTGGCTACACCTTC.

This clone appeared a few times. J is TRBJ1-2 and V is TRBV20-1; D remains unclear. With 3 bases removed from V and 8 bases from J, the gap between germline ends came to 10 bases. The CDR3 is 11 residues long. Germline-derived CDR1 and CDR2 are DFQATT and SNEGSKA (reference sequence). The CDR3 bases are TGCAGTGCTAGTAGGCCGGACGGCTACACCTTC. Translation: CSASRPDGYTF.